A single sample is the source of the 9 T cell receptor beta chains below, sequenced in a study of OX40 agonist ivuxolimab in advanced cancers. Using immunoSEQ multiplex PCR, the repertoire was profiled, and TCRdb retains in-frame clones only, with some absent. The repertoire holds tens of thousands of clones, about four fifths seen once, with more than 2% in the top ten. The input for sequencing was CD4+ or CD8+ T cells sorted from blood, taken in a trial of the OX40 agonist ivuxolimab. The receptor set was obtained from an adult with an advanced solid tumor such as melanoma, head and neck, liver or kidney cancer.

V gene TRBV5-1 combines with J gene TRBJ2-1; TRBD1 matches 7 bases. Germline loops: CDR1 SGHRS, CDR2 YFSETQ. The V segment lost 4 bases and the J segment 5 bases; nucleotides outside the gene matches: 3. This CDR3 contains 13 residues. The CDR3, as DNA: TGCGCCAGCAGCGTTGACAGGGACAATGAGCAGTTCTTC. Translating it yields CASSVDRDNEQFF.

The V gene is TRBV14, the J gene TRBJ2-3; possible D gene TRBD2, 6 bases. This CDR3 spans 15 amino acids. Trimming cost V 4 bases and J 0 bases, with 11 bases left between them. Looked up from germline, CDR1 is SGHDN and CDR2 is FVKESK. The CDR3 nucleotides are TGTGCCAGCAGCCCGTTAGCGGATAGCACAGATACGCAGTATTTT. It codes for CASSPLADSTDTQYF.

The J gene is TRBJ1-5, the V gene TRBV6-5; a weak D match, TRBD1 (6 bases). The CDR3 sequence is 13 residues long. Per the germline V gene, CDR1 is MNHEY and CDR2 is SVGAGI. V was shortened by 6 bases and J by 7 bases, with 13 bases between the two germline ends. The CDR3 sequence is CASRLHRAQPQHF. Here the CDR3 DNA reads TGTGCCAGCAGGCTTCACAGGGCGCAGCCCCAGCATTTT.

This chain links TRBV7-2 with TRBJ1-6, with D unclear. V lost 4 bases to trimming and J lost 3 bases, with 10 bases between them. Looked up from germline, CDR1 is SGHTA and CDR2 is FQGNSA. The CDR3 contains 15 residues. CDR3 nucleotides: TGTGCCAGCAGCTCCCGGCAGGTCTATAATTCACCCCTCCACTTT. It is translated as CASSSRQVYNSPLHF. Full variable domain (missing parts from reference TRBV7-2 and TRBJ1-6): GAGVSQSPSNKVTEKGKDVELRCDPISGHTALYWYRQSLGQGLEFLIYFQGNSAPDKSGLPSDRFSAERTGGSVSTLTIQRTQQEDSAVYLCASSSRQVYNSPLHFGNGTRLTVT.

The J gene is TRBJ1-1, the V gene TRBV18; D unclear. This CDR3 is built from 11 residues. The germline gives CDR1 KGHSH, CDR2 LQKENI. V lost 6 bases to trimming and J lost 3 bases, with 5 bases between them. The CDR3 reads CASSQDTEAFF. The CDR3, as DNA: TGTGCCAGCTCTCAGGACACTGAAGCTTTCTTT.

The chain carries TRBV5-6 and TRBJ2-1; D is ambiguous. This CDR3 spans 17 amino acids. Germline V CDR1 and CDR2: SGHDT, YYEEEE. Deletions cut 6 bases from V and 0 bases from J, with 19 bases between. In DNA, the CDR3 is TGTGCCAGCATGACGCAGGATCGGCGGCCCTCCTACAATGAGCAGTTCTTC. Its translation is CASMTQDRRPSYNEQFF.

The chain recombines TRBV4-1 with TRBJ2-7, with D tentatively TRBD1 (5 bases). This CDR3 contains 16 residues. V gave up 3 bases and J gave up 3 bases, with 18 bases separating them. Germline V gene sequence: CDR1 MGHRA, CDR2 YSYEKL. The CDR3 spells CASSQPTRGRNYEQYF. CDR3 sequence (DNA): TGCGCCAGCAGCCAGCCCACAAGGGGAAGAAACTACGAGCAGTACTTC.

The V call is TRBV16, the J call TRBJ2-5; D may be TRBD2 (5 bases). This CDR3 spans 14 amino acids. Germline values: CDR1 KGHSY, CDR2 FQNENV. V shed 4 bases and J shed 4 bases, with 13 bases lying between them. The CDR3 sequence: CASSPRASRETQYF. DNA of the CDR3: TGTGCCAGCAGCCCCCGGGCTAGCCGAGAGACCCAGTACTTC. Together with reference TRBV16 and TRBJ2-5, the CDR3 gives the full variable domain: GEEVAQTPKHLVRGEGQKAKLYCAPIKGHSYVFWYQQVLKNEFKFLISFQNENVFDETGMPKERFSAKCLPNSPCSLEIQATKLEDSAVYFCASSPRASRETQYFGPGTRLLVL.

The chain has TRBV5-1 and TRBJ1-2; D may be TRBD1 (5 bases). The CDR3 runs to 15 residues. CDR1 and CDR2 (germline): SGHRS, YFSETQ. Trimming removed 0 bases at V and 4 bases at J, with 13 bases between. The CDR3 nucleotides read TGCGCCAGCAGCTTGGAGAGGGGATTGGGCTATGGCTACACCTTC. Protein product: CASSLERGLGYGYTF.